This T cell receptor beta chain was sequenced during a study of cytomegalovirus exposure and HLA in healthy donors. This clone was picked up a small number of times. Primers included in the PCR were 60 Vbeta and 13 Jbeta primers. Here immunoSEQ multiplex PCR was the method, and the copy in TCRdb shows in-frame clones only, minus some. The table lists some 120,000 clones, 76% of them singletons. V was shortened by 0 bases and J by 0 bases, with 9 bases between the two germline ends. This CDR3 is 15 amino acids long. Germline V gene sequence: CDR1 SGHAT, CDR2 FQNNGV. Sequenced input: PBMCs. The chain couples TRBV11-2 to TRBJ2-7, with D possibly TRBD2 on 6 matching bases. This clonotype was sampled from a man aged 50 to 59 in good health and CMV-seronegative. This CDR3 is CASSLEAGNSYEQYV. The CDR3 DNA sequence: TGTGCCAGCAGCTTAGAGGCGGGGAACTCCTACGAGCAGTACGTC.